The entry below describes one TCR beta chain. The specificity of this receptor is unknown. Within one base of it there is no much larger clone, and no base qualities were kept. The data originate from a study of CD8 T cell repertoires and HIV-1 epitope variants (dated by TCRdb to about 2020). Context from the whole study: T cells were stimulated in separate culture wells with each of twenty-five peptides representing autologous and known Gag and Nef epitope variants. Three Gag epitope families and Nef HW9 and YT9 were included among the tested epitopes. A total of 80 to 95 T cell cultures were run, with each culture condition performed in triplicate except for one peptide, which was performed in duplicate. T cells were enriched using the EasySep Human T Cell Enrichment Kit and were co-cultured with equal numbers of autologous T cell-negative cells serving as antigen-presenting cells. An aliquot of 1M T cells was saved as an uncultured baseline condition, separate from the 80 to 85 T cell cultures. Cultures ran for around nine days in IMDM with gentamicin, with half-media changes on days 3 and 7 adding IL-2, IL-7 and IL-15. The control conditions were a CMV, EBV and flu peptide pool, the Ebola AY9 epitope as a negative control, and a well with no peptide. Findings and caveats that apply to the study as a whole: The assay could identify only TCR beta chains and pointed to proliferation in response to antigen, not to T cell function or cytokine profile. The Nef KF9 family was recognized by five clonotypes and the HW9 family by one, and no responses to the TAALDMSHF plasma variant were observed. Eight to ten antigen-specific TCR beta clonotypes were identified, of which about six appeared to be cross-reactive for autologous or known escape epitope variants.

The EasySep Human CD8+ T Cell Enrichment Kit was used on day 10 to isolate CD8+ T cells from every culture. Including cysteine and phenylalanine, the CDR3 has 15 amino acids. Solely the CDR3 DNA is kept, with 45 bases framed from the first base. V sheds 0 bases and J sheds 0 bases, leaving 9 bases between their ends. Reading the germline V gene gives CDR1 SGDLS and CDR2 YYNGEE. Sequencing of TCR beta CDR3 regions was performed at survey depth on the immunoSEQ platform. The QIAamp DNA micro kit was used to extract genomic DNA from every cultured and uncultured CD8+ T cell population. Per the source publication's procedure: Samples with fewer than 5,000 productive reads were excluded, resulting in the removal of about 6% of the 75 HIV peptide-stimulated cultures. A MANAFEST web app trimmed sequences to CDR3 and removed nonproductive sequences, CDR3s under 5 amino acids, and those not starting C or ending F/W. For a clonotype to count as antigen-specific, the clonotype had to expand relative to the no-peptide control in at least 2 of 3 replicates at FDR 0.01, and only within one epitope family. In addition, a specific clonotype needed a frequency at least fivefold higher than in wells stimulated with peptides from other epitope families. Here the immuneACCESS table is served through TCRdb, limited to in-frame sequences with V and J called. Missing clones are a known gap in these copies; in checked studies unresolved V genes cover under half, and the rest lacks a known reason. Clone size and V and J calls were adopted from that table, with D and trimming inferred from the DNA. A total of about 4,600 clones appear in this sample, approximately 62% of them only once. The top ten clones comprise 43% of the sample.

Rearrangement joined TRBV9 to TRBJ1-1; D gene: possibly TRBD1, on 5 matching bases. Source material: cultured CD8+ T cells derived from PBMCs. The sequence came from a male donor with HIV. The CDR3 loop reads CASSVDGGLNTEAFF. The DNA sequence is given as TGTGCCAGCAGCGTAGATGGGGGTCTGAACACTGAAGCTTTCTTT.